The clone carrying this T cell receptor (beta chain) was detected a few times. Its antigen remains unknown. UMIs and sample barcodes were carried by the TCR alpha and TCR beta cDNA libraries that 5'RACE produced using constant-segment primers. TCRdb itself ran the 5' RACE reads through MiXCR, one entry per CDR3 protein. The sample has some 300,000 distinct CDR3 sequences; more than 20% are singletons. This sample was included in a study of T-cell memory formation after mild COVID-19. Study-level points and caveats: Prior to infection, memory already included some responding clones, suggesting cross-reactive memory joined.

The germline V and J ends were trimmed by 8 bases and 1 base, with 14 bases remaining between them. The CDR3 length is 14 residues. Germline V gene lookup returns CDR1 SGHTA and CDR2 FQGNSA. Sequencing was carried out using PBMCs or a T cell subset sorted from them (not recorded which). The sequence was collected from a man aged 18-30 years who had mild COVID-19 (a few samples of this study predate the infection). Cell type and time point are not known. This chain connects TRBV7-2 to TRBJ1-2, with D possibly being TRBD1 (6 bases). In DNA form, the CDR3 reads TGTGCCAGCGCGCCGGACAGAGATAACTATGGCTACACCTTC. Its translation: CASAPDRDNYGYTF. Complete variable domain (other parts from reference TRBV7-2 and TRBJ1-2): GAGVSQSPSNKVTEKGKDVELRCDPISGHTALYWYRQSLGQGLEFLIYFQGNSAPDKSGLPSDRFSAERTGGSVSTLTIQRTQQEDSAVYLCASAPDRDNYGYTFGSGTRLTVV.